A selection of T cell receptor beta chains follows, all from one sample in a study of T cell responses to AZD1222 COVID-19 vaccine. Only in-frame clones appear in the TCRdb table, and some are missing; sequencing was by immunoSEQ multiplex PCR. Of 44,000 or so clones in the sample, around 80% are singletons; the top ten hold less than 25%. Material: peripheral blood, obtained 28 days after the second dose of the MenACWY control vaccine. The receptors here all came from an adult who received the MenACWY meningococcal vaccine as a control. CDR3s leave out the opening cysteine and the closing phenylalanine or tryptophan. Each record gives: V gene, J gene, CDR3 protein.

V gene: TRBV6-2/TRBV6-3; J gene: TRBJ2-7; CDR3 protein: ASSYPVGGASYEQY
V gene: TRBV18; J gene: TRBJ1-6; CDR3 protein: ASSPHISYNSPLH
V gene: TRBV5-6; J gene: TRBJ1-1; CDR3 protein: ASSFGTIQTEAF
V gene: TRBV24-1; J gene: TRBJ2-5; CDR3 protein: ATSEALGGRETQY
V gene: TRBV7-2; J gene: TRBJ1-1; CDR3 protein: ASSPETGATQAF
V gene: TRBV5-6; J gene: TRBJ1-1; CDR3 protein: ASSPGRWNTEAF
V gene: TRBV19; J gene: TRBJ2-2; CDR3 protein: ASSIVGDTGELF
V gene: TRBV6-2/TRBV6-3; J gene: TRBJ2-3; CDR3 protein: ASRRGSTDTQY
V gene: TRBV11-2; J gene: TRBJ2-1; CDR3 protein: ASSFFITSGSEQF
V gene: TRBV5-1; J gene: TRBJ2-3; CDR3 protein: ASSSTAGSYTDTQY
V gene: TRBV27; J gene: TRBJ2-3; CDR3 protein: ASSRSGVRDHSSRTDTQY
V gene: TRBV19; J gene: TRBJ2-3; CDR3 protein: ASSVRPTDTQY
V gene: TRBV29-1; J gene: TRBJ2-6; CDR3 protein: SVAGSSGANVLT
V gene: TRBV29-1; J gene: TRBJ1-3; CDR3 protein: SVVKDSGNTIY